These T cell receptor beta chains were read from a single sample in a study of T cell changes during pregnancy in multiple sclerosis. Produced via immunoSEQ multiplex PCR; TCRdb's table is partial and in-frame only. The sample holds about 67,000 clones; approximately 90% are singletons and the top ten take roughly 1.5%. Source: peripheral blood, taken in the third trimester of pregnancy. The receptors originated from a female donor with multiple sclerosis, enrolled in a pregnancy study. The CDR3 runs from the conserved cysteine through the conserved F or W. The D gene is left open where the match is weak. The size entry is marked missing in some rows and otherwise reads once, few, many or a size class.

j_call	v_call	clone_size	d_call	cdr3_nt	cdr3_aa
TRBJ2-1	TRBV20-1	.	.	TGCAGTGCTAGAGACGGCAATGAGCAGTTCTTC	CSARDGNEQFF
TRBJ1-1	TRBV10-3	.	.	TGTGCCGCGCAGGAGGAAATGAACACTGAAGCTTTCTTT	CAAQEEMNTEAFF
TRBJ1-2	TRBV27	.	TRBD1	TGTGCCAGCAGTTTAGCCACAGGGGAGGCCTATGGCTACACCTTC	CASSLATGEAYGYTF
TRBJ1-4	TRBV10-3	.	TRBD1	TGTGCCATCAGAGATGGACAGGGCGAAGGCACTAATGAAAAACTGTTTTTT	CAIRDGQGEGTNEKLFF
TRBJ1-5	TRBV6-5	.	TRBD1	TGTGCCAGCAGTCCCCTAGGGACAGGGAATCAGCCCCAGCATTTT	CASSPLGTGNQPQHF
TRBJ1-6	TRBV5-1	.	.	TGCGCCAGCAGCCCCGGGCGGACAAATTCACCCCTCCACTTT	CASSPGRTNSPLHF
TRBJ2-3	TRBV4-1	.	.	TGCGCCAGCAGCCAAGAGTACGGGGTACGGACAGATACGCAGTATTTT	CASSQEYGVRTDTQYF
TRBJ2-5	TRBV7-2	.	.	TGTGCCAGCAGCTTAGAACTAGCCGAGACCCAGTACTTC	CASSLELAETQYF
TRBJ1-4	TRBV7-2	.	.	TGTGCCAGCAGCTTACAGGCCCGGGGAACTAATGAAAAACTGTTTTTT	CASSLQARGTNEKLFF
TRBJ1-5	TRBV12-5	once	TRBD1	TGTGCTAGTGGAGGACAGGGCTGGGGATACAATCAGCCCCAGCATTTT	CASGGQGWGYNQPQHF
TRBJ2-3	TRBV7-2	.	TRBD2	TGTGCCAGCAGCCGACTAGCGGCAGATACGCAGTATTTT	CASSRLAADTQYF
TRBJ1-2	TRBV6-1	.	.	TGTGCCAGCAGCGCGGGACCCGGACCCTATGGCTACACCTTC	CASSAGPGPYGYTF
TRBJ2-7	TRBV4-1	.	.	TGCGCCAGCAGCCACAAACCGGAAAGAGCCGCGCGGGGAGCCTACGAGCAGTACTTC	CASSHKPERAARGAYEQYF
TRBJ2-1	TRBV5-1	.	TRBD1	TGCGCCAGCAGCTTCGGGACAGGCTCCTACAATGAGCAGTTCTTC	CASSFGTGSYNEQFF
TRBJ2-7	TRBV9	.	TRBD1	TGTGCCAGCAGCGCGACAGGGGGCTCATACGAGCAGTACTTC	CASSATGGSYEQYF
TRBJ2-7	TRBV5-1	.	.	TGCGCCAGCAGCTTGGGACAGGAAAACTACGAGCAGTACTTC	CASSLGQENYEQYF
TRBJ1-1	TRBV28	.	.	TGTGCCAGCAGTTTATTGAATAGGGGAAGGGGCAGGGGGAACACTGAAGCTTTCTTT	CASSLLNRGRGRGNTEAFF
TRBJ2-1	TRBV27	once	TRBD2	TGTGCCAGCAGTTTAGGGACTAGCGGTGGCAATGAGCAGTTCTTC	CASSLGTSGGNEQFF
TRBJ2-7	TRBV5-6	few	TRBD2	TGTGCCAGCAGCACCACTAGCGTGCTTTCCTACGAGCAGTACTTC	CASSTTSVLSYEQYF
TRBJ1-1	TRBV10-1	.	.	TGCGCCAGCAGTGACGGTCAGGCCCCTATTGAAGCTTTCTTT	CASSDGQAPIEAFF
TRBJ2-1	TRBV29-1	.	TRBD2	TGCAGCGTTGGTCCTAGCGGCAATGAGCAGTTCTTC	CSVGPSGNEQFF
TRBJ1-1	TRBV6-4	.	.	TGTGCCAGCAGTGATACCCAGTGGGGCGAAGCTTTCTTT	CASSDTQWGEAFF
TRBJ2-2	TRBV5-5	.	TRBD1	TGTGCCAGCAGCTTCCGGGACAGACACACCGGGGAGCTGTTTTTT	CASSFRDRHTGELFF
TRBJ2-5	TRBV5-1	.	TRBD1	TGCGCCAGCAGCTTGGACAGATCGTACGGGACAGGGACGGGAGAGACCCAGTACTTC	CASSLDRSYGTGTGETQYF
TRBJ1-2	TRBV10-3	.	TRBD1	TGTGCCATCAATGCCGGGACAGCCCCCTATGGCTACACCTTC	CAINAGTAPYGYTF
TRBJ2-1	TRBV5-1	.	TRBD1	TGCGCCAGCAGCTCAACCGGGACAGGGGGCGCGTCCCAACAGTTCTTC	CASSSTGTGGASQQFF
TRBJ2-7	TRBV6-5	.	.	TGTGCCAGCAGCCTGACGGGATCCACATACGAGCAGTACTTC	CASSLTGSTYEQYF
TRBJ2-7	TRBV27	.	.	TGTGCCAGCAGTTCAACTCTCGGGACACCCTACGAGCAGTACTTC	CASSSTLGTPYEQYF
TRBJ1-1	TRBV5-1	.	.	TGCGCCAGCAGCTTGGCCCCAGGCCGAACCGATGAAGCTTTCTTT	CASSLAPGRTDEAFF
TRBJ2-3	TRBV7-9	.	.	TGTGCCAGCACCCCGGGACTGAGCACAGATACGCAGTATTTT	CASTPGLSTDTQYF
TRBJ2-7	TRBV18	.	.	TGTGCCAGCTCAGCCTACAGGGCGGGCTACGAGCAGTACTTC	CASSAYRAGYEQYF
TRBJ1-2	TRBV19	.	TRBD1	TGTGCCAGTAGTCCCTCCCGGGACAGCTATGGCTACACCTTC	CASSPSRDSYGYTF
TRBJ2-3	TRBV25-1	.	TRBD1	TGTGCCAGCAGTGATAGAGGGGGCGTATACACAGATACGCAGTATTTT	CASSDRGGVYTDTQYF
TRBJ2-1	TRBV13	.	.	TGTGCCAGCAGCCGGAGAGGCGGGGAGACCTATGAGCAGTTCTTC	CASSRRGGETYEQFF
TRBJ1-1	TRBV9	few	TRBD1	TGTGCCAGCAGCGAAAGGACAGGGAGGGGCACTGAAGCTTTCTTT	CASSERTGRGTEAFF
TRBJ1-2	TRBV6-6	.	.	TGTGCCAGCAGTTACTCATGGACAAACTATGGCTACACCTTC	CASSYSWTNYGYTF
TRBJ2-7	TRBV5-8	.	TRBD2	TGTGCCAGCAGCTTGGTTTGGGGGGGGGCCTACGAGCAGTACTTC	CASSLVWGGAYEQYF
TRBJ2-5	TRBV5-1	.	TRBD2	TGCGCCAGCAGCTTGGTGCGGGAGGAGACCCAGTACTTC	CASSLVREETQYF
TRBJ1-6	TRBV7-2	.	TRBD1	TGTGCCAGCAGCTTAGTTTTTGCAGATCCCGGGACAGAGAATTCACCCCTCCACTTT	CASSLVFADPGTENSPLHF
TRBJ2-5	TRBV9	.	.	TGTGCCAGCAGCGACCGTGACAGGGGAGGGCAAGAGACCCAGTACTTC	CASSDRDRGGQETQYF
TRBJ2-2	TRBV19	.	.	TGTGCCAGTACCACCCAGAGCAGGGGTCTCAACACCGGGGAGCTGTTTTTT	CASTTQSRGLNTGELFF
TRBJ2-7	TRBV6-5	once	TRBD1	TGTGCCAGCAAGGACCGACAGGGATTTATCTACGAGCAGTACTTC	CASKDRQGFIYEQYF
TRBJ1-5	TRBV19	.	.	TGTGCCAGTAGTATAGGGGGGGGTCAGCCCCAGCATTTT	CASSIGGGQPQHF
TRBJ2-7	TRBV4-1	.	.	TGCGCCACACGTAGAGATGTGAGCTCCTACGAGCAGTACTTC	CATRRDVSSYEQYF
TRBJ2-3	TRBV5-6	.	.	TGTGCCAGCAGCTTGCAGTCCCCAGATACGCAGTATTTT	CASSLQSPDTQYF
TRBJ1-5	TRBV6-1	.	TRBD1	TGTGCCAGCAGGGCCTTTACAGGGGGCGCTGACCCCCAGCATTTT	CASRAFTGGADPQHF